A selection of T cell receptor beta chains follows, all from one sample in a study of identical twins. TCRdb ran MiXCR on the 5' RACE reads and lists one entry per CDR3 protein. The top ten hold around 1.9% of the sample, which has around 670,000 distinct CDR3 sequences, roughly 6% seen once. The specimen was naive T cells sorted from blood. These TCRs come from a man aged 18 to 30 in good health. Both conserved end residues are part of each CDR3. A D gene is named only where the DNA matches it firmly. Where a row states a size, it is once, few, many or the class of an expanded clone; other rows omit it.

.,TRBV6-1,TRBJ1-1,many,TGTGCCGTGATCGCGGGGGGTTCGGGCACTGAAGCTTTCTTT,CAVIAGGSGTEAFF
.,TRBV6-1,TRBJ1-1,many,TGTGCCAGCAGGGGAGGGAGGAACACTGAAGCTTTCTTT,CASRGGRNTEAFF
.,TRBV3-1,TRBJ1-3,many,TGTGCCAGCAGCTCAGGGGATGGGGCAGTGGTTATGGACACCATATATTTT,CASSSGDGAVVMDTIYF
.,TRBV30,TRBJ1-5,few,TGTGCCTGGAGTCGGAACAGGGTTTCGAGGGGCAATCAGCCCCAGCATTTT,CAWSRNRVSRGNQPQHF
.,TRBV2,TRBJ2-2,many,TGTGCCAGCAGTGCTACAGGGCCCGGGGAGCTGTTTTTT,CASSATGPGELFF
TRBD2,TRBV20-1,TRBJ2-3,many,TGCAGTGCTGGGTTAGCGGGGCTTAGCACAGATACGCAGTATTTT,CSAGLAGLSTDTQYF
TRBD2,TRBV27,TRBJ2-7,many,TGTGCCAGCAGTTTATCTAGCGGGAGCTCCTACGAGCAGTACTTC,CASSLSSGSSYEQYF
.,TRBV6-5,TRBJ1-1,many,TGTGCCAGCAGTTACTCGACGGGGGCGACCACTGAAGCTTTCTTT,CASSYSTGATTEAFF
.,TRBV29-1,TRBJ2-3,.,TGCAGCGTTGAAGGCGGAGTTGCTGGTGATACGCAGTATTTT,CSVEGGVAGDTQYF
TRBD2,TRBV5-1,TRBJ2-7,.,TGCGCCAGCAGCTTCCGGGGGGTAGAATCCTACGAGCAGTACTTC,CASSFRGVESYEQYF
TRBD1,TRBV18,TRBJ2-6,many,TGTGCCAGCTCGGGACAGGGGGTCTCTGGGGCCAACGTCCTGACTTTC,CASSGQGVSGANVLTF
TRBD2,TRBV15,TRBJ2-3,.,TGTGCCACCGGACTAGCGGGGGCCCGCACAGATACGCAGTATTTT,CATGLAGARTDTQYF
.,TRBV7-9,TRBJ1-2,.,TGTGCCCTTAGGGGCAGCTATGGCTACACCTTC,CALRGSYGYTF
.,TRBV5-6,TRBJ2-1,.,TGTGCCAGCAGCTTGGACCATACCTCCTACAATGAGCAGTTCTTC,CASSLDHTSYNEQFF
TRBD2,TRBV10-1,TRBJ2-1,.,TGCGCCAGCAGGGACCGACAGTGGGGTATGTCTATTGGTTTGGGACTACGATACAATGAGCAGTTCTTC,CASRDRQWGMSIGLGLRYNEQFF
TRBD1,TRBV14,TRBJ1-1,.,TGTGCCAGCAGCCAAGGTCGACAGGGGGGATACATGAACACTGAAGCTTTCTTT,CASSQGRQGGYMNTEAFF
TRBD1,TRBV29-1,TRBJ2-1,few,TGCAGCGTAGCCGGACAGGGGAAGGGATACAATGAGCAGTTCTTC,CSVAGQGKGYNEQFF
.,TRBV28,TRBJ2-5,many,TGTGCCAGCGCTCCCTCGGATGTGGAGACCCAGTACTTC,CASAPSDVETQYF
.,TRBV27,TRBJ2-7,few,TGTGCCAGCAGTTTATATCAGGGTCACGAGCAGTACTTC,CASSLYQGHEQYF
.,TRBV12-3/TRBV12-4,TRBJ2-5,many,TGTGCCAGCAGTTCTCAGAGCCAGACCCAGTACTTC,CASSSQSQTQYF
TRBD2,TRBV7-3,TRBJ2-7,few,TGTGCCAGCAGCTTAACTAGCGGGAGCGAGCAGTACTTC,CASSLTSGSEQYF
.,TRBV3-1,TRBJ2-3,many,TGTGCCAGCAGCCAAGGGCAGGAAGGAGATACGCAGTATTTT,CASSQGQEGDTQYF
.,TRBV27,TRBJ2-1,.,TGTGCCAGCGCAGAGGGTTCGTTTGGTAGCTCCTACAATGAGCAGTTCTTC,CASAEGSFGSSYNEQFF
.,TRBV28,TRBJ2-4,few,TGTGCCAGCAGTTTACCCCAGGGAGCCAAAAACATTCAGTACTTC,CASSLPQGAKNIQYF
TRBD2,TRBV15,TRBJ2-7,few,TGTGCCACCAGCAGTGTTAGCGGGAGCTCGGATGAGCAGTACTTC,CATSSVSGSSDEQYF
.,TRBV6-1,TRBJ1-6,.,TGTGCCATCCGCGGAGGGACTAATTCACCCCTCCACTTT,CAIRGGTNSPLHF
TRBD2,TRBV20-1,TRBJ2-4,.,TGCAGTGCTAGACAAGGACTAGCGGGGCTAGCCAAAAACATTCAGTACTTC,CSARQGLAGLAKNIQYF
.,TRBV12-3/TRBV12-4,TRBJ1-2,many,TGTGCCAGCAGTTCTACCTCGGGGGTCTATGGCTACACCTTC,CASSSTSGVYGYTF
.,TRBV4-3,TRBJ2-7,many,TGCGCCAGCAGCCAAGCACCGTCGGGTTACGAGCAGTACTTC,CASSQAPSGYEQYF
.,TRBV12-3/TRBV12-4,TRBJ1-5,many,TGTGCCAGCAGTCTCCGGGACACCGAAAATCAGCCCCAGCATTTT,CASSLRDTENQPQHF
TRBD1,TRBV4-2,TRBJ2-7,many,TGTGCCAGCAGCCAAGAGGGACAGGGGGTATACCACGAGCAGTACTTC,CASSQEGQGVYHEQYF
TRBD2,TRBV5-1,TRBJ2-3,many,TGCGCCAGCAGCTTAACTAGCGGTACTCACACAGATACGCAGTATTTT,CASSLTSGTHTDTQYF
.,TRBV10-3,TRBJ2-7,few,TGTGCCATCAGTGGGGACCTACAGGGAGACGAGCAGTACTTC,CAISGDLQGDEQYF
TRBD2,TRBV19,TRBJ2-3,.,TGTGCCAGTAGTATCCCCGGAGCCGGGACTAGGAGCTTGGATACGCAGTATTTT,CASSIPGAGTRSLDTQYF
.,TRBV12-3/TRBV12-4,TRBJ2-1,many,TGTGCCAGCAGTTTTCAGAATAATGAGCAGTTCTTC,CASSFQNNEQFF
.,TRBV7-9,TRBJ1-6,.,TGTGCCAGCAGCGATTCGGGGGCCCCCTATAATTCACCCCTCCACTTT,CASSDSGAPYNSPLHF
TRBD2,TRBV20-1,TRBJ2-1,many,TGCAGTGCTAGAGCGACTAGCGGGAGCAATGAGCAGTTCTTC,CSARATSGSNEQFF
.,TRBV29-1,TRBJ2-3,many,TGCAGCGTTTATACAGGCACAGATACGCAGTATTTT,CSVYTGTDTQYF
.,TRBV5-1,TRBJ2-6,many,TGCGCCAGCAGTTTGGAGGCCCCCTCTGGGGCCAACGTCCTGACTTTC,CASSLEAPSGANVLTF
.,TRBV3-1,TRBJ2-5,few,TGTGCCAGCAGCCCCCCGACAGGGAGGGGTGGAGAGACCCAGTACTTC,CASSPPTGRGGETQYF
TRBD1,TRBV30,TRBJ1-1,few,TGTGCCTGGAGCCCGGGACAGCCTGAAGCTTTCTTT,CAWSPGQPEAFF
.,TRBV4-3,TRBJ2-6,.,TGCGCCAGCAGCCAACTCGGACTCAACTCTGGGGCCAACGTCCTGACTTTC,CASSQLGLNSGANVLTF
.,TRBV3-1,TRBJ1-4,.,TGTGCCAGCAGCCAAGACGGGCCCGCGGGTGAAAAACTGTTTTTT,CASSQDGPAGEKLFF
TRBD1,TRBV6-1,TRBJ1-5,.,TGTGCCAGCAGTCTCTTACAGGGGGACGGTCAGCCCCAGCATTTT,CASSLLQGDGQPQHF
.,TRBV20-1,TRBJ2-1,few,TGCAGTGCTAGAGGACTTTCCGAAGCCTACAATGAGCAGTTCTTC,CSARGLSEAYNEQFF
.,TRBV29-1,TRBJ2-1,many,TGCAGCGCCCAATCTAGCTTCCCCTACAATGAGCAGTTCTTC,CSAQSSFPYNEQFF
.,TRBV10-3,TRBJ2-5,.,TGTGCCATCAGTGATGTTCATATGGGAGGGGGACCCCAAGAGACCCAGTACTTC,CAISDVHMGGGPQETQYF
.,TRBV5-1,TRBJ2-7,many,TGCGCCAGCAGCTTGGCGGGGGATCCAGGGAACGAGCAGTACTTC,CASSLAGDPGNEQYF
.,TRBV29-1,TRBJ1-1,few,TGCAGCGGGCGAGGGGTTGATAAGGTCGGCGCTTTCTTT,CSGRGVDKVGAFF
.,TRBV29-1,TRBJ2-5,many,TGCAGCGTTCAGCCTTGGGAGACCCAGTACTTC,CSVQPWETQYF
TRBD2,TRBV3-1,TRBJ2-1,.,TGTGCCAGCAGCCAATATTCGTCAGCGGGAGTCGCTGAGCAGTTCTTC,CASSQYSSAGVAEQFF
TRBD2,TRBV20-1,TRBJ2-3,.,TGCAGTGCTAGAGACTGGGCGGGAGGCGTAGATACGCAGTATTTT,CSARDWAGGVDTQYF
TRBD1,TRBV29-1,TRBJ2-4,.,TGCAGCGTGGGCCTCTTTTCCGGACAGGGGACAGCCAAAAACATTCAGTACTTC,CSVGLFSGQGTAKNIQYF
TRBD1,TRBV5-1,TRBJ1-1,many,TGCGCCAGCAGCACGACAGGGGGCGGAGAAGCTTTCTTT,CASSTTGGGEAFF
.,TRBV12-3/TRBV12-4,TRBJ1-1,.,TGTGCCAGCAGTTTAGCGGCGGGACACCTAAACACTGAAGCTTTCTTT,CASSLAAGHLNTEAFF